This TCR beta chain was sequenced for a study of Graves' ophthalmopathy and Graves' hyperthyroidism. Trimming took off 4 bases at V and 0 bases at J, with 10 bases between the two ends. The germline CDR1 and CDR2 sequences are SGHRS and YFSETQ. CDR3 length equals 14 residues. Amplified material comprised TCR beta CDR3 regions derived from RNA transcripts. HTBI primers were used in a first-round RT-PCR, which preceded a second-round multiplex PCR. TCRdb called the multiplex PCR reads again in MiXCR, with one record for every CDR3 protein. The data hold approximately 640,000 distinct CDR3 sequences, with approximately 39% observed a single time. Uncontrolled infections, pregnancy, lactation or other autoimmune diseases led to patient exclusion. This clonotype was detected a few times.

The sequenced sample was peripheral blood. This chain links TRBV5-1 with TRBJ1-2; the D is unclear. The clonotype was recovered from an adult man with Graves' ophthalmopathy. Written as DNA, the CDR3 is TGCGCCAGCAGCCCAGAGACCACTAACTATGGCTACACCTTC. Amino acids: CASSPETTNYGYTF.